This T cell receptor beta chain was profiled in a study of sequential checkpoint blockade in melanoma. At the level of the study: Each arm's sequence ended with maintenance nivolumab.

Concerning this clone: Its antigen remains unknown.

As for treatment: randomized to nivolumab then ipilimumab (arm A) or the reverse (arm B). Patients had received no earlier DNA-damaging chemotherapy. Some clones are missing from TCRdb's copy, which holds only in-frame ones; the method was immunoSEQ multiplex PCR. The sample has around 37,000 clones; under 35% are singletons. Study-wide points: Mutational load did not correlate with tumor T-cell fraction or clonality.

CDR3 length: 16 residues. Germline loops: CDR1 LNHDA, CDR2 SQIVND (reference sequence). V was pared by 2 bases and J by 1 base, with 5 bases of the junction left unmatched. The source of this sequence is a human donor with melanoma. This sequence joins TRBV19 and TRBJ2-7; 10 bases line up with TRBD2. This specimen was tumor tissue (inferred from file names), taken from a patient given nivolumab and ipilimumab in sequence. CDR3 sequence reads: CASSIRASGSSYEQYF. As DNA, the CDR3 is TGTGCCAGTAGTATAAGGGCTAGCGGGAGTTCCTACGAGCAGTACTTC.